The 20 T cell receptor beta chains below all came from one sample that was sequenced in a study of blood T cell repertoires in COVID-19. Sequencing was performed with immunoSEQ multiplex PCR; in TCRdb, only in-frame clones are kept and a portion is missing. In the table there are 400,000 to 450,000 clones, 90% of which are singletons. Input material: PBMCs or T cells enriched from blood (not recorded which). Receptors originate from a man between 18 and 29 years old who had recovered from COVID-19.

CDR3: CASSPGPGFGGGNTIYF. The CDR3 bases are TGTGCCAGCAGCCCCGGGCCAGGGTTCGGTGGTGGAAACACCATATATTTT. This chain joins TRBV3-1 (or the pseudogene TRBV3-2) and TRBJ1-3; a weak D match, TRBD1 (5 bases). The V gene lost 4 bases and the J gene lost 3 bases, with 19 bases spanning the gap. The V gene's germline CDR1 is LGHDT and CDR2 YNNKEL (reference sequence). The CDR3 totals 17 residues.

J is TRBJ1-1 and V is TRBV4-1; D is ambiguous. Trimming removed 4 bases from V and 1 base from J, with 10 bases in between. The CDR3 is 14 residues long. The germline V gene encodes CDR1 MGHRA and CDR2 YSYEKL. The CDR3: CASSPSGRNTEAFF. The CDR3 nucleotides read TGCGCCAGCAGCCCCTCAGGAAGGAACACTGAAGCTTTCTTT.

The genes are TRBV11-1 and TRBJ2-3; 9 nucleotides agree with TRBD2. This CDR3 is 15 amino acids long. V lost 5 bases to trimming and J lost 5 bases; unmatched junction nucleotides: 8. Germline V CDR1 and CDR2: SGHAT, FQDESV (reference sequence). The CDR3 sequence: CASSLGLAFRDTQYF. CDR3 in DNA: TGTGCCAGCAGCCTGGGACTAGCTTTTCGAGATACGCAGTATTTT.

This clone was seen a single time. The CDR3 region is CASTTETGKPEAFF. The DNA of the CDR3 is TGTGCCAGTACGACTGAGACAGGAAAGCCTGAAGCTTTCTTT. The chain combines TRBV28 with TRBJ1-1; a weak D match, TRBD1 (6 bases). Germline V gene data show CDR1 as MDHEN and CDR2 as SYDVKM. The CDR3 has 14 residues. V gave up 9 bases and J gave up 6 bases, with 20 bases separating them.

This clone was seen more than once but under ten times. The V gene is TRBV6-2 or TRBV6-3, the J gene TRBJ1-1, with D possibly being TRBD1 (6 bases). V shed 2 bases and J shed 1 base, with 8 bases lying between them. Germline V CDR1 and CDR2: MNHEY, SVGEGT. CDR3 size: 14 residues. The CDR3 DNA follows: TGTGCCAGCAGTTACCCAGGGGCGAACACTGAAGCTTTCTTT. Translation gives CASSYPGANTEAFF.

The genes are TRBV2 and TRBJ2-5, with 8 positions matching TRBD1. The junction had 11 bases not matched to a gene; V was cut back by 6 bases and J by 5 bases. CDR3 length equals 15 residues. CDR1 and CDR2 from the germline V gene are SNHLY and FYNNEI. CDR3 region: CASREDRAVKETQYF. For the CDR3, the DNA is TGTGCCAGCAGAGAGGACAGGGCGGTTAAGGAGACCCAGTACTTC. Combining the CDR3 with reference TRBV2 and TRBJ2-5 gives the whole variable domain EPEVTQTPSHQVTQMGQEVILRCVPISNHLYFYWYRQILGQKVEFLVSFYNNEISEKSEIFDDQFSVERPDGSNFTLKIRSTKLEDSAMYFCASREDRAVKETQYFGPGTRLLVL.

The V and J genes are TRBV2 and TRBJ1-1; 8 bases agree with TRBD1. V dropped 6 bases and J dropped 2; count of bases not matched to a gene: 11. Germline V gene lookup returns CDR1 SNHLY and CDR2 FYNNEI. There are 16 residues in the CDR3. The CDR3 sequence is CASRLLTGTGNTEAFF. The CDR3 DNA reads as TGTGCCAGCAGATTGTTGACCGGGACAGGCAACACTGAAGCTTTCTTT.

This chain joins TRBV14 and TRBJ1-1; D gene ambiguous. Trimming cost V 3 bases and J 7 bases, with 12 bases left between them. CDR1 is SGHDN, CDR2 FVKESK, per germline. This CDR3 has 13 residues. Here the CDR3 DNA reads TGTGCCAGCAGCCACTTGAACGGTAATGAAGCTTTCTTT. It is translated as CASSHLNGNEAFF.

CDR3 DNA sequence: TGTGCCAGCAGCACCGGCTACGGCGCAGGTGAGCAGTTCTTC. Protein product: CASSTGYGAGEQFF. The rearrangement uses TRBV7-9 and TRBJ2-1; no reliable D call. The germline V gene encodes CDR1 SEHNR and CDR2 FQNEAQ (reference sequence). This CDR3 is built from 14 residues. The V end was cut by 5 bases, the J end by 9 bases, with 17 bases between.

This clone was detected once. The chain couples TRBV6-5 to TRBJ2-1; tentative D call: TRBD2 (5 bases). This CDR3 region has 12 residues. Germline-derived CDR1 and CDR2 are MNHEY and SVGAGI. The ends were cut back, 8 bases at V and 6 bases at J, with 11 bases in the middle. CDR3 DNA sequence: TGTGCCAGCGGAAGAGGGCCCAATGAGCAGTTCTTC. This encodes CASGRGPNEQFF.

This clone has a single count. V gene TRBV5-4 combines with J gene TRBJ1-1; D is unresolved. The CDR3 contains 14 residues. Per the germline V gene, CDR1 is SGHNT and CDR2 is YYREEE (reference sequence). Trimming shortened V by 0 bases and J by 5 bases, and 11 bases separated the two germline ends. The CDR3 spells CASSLGAGGTEAFF. CDR3 DNA sequence: TGTGCCAGCAGCTTGGGTGCGGGTGGGACTGAAGCTTTCTTT. Together with reference TRBV5-4 and TRBJ1-1, the CDR3 gives the full variable domain: ETGVTQSPTHLIKTRGQQVTLRCSSQSGHNTVSWYQQALGQGPQFIFQYYREEENGRGNFPPRFSGLQFPNYSSELNVNALELDDSALYLCASSLGAGGTEAFFGQGTRLTVV.

The CDR3 DNA is TGTGCCAGCACCAGTCAGGGGAACACTGAAGCTTTCTTT. Its protein is CASTSQGNTEAFF. The chain carries TRBV13 and TRBJ1-1, with D tentatively TRBD1 (5 bases). CDR1 and CDR2 from the germline V gene are PRHDT and FYEKMQ (reference sequence). The CDR3 consists of 13 residues. Trimming removed 7 bases from V and 1 base from J, with 10 bases in between.

The chain couples TRBV19 to TRBJ1-6; 7 bases agree with TRBD1. The CDR3 has 16 residues. Germline-derived CDR1 and CDR2 are LNHDA and SQIVND (reference sequence). V shed 3 bases and J 8 bases; nucleotides not matched to a gene: 10. The CDR3 is CASSITPGTAHSPLHF. As DNA, the CDR3 is TGTGCCAGTAGTATTACCCCCGGGACAGCTCATTCACCCCTCCACTTT. Filled out from reference TRBV19 and TRBJ1-6, the complete variable domain reads DGGITQSPKYLFRKEGQNVTLSCEQNLNHDAMYWYRQDPGQGLRLIYYSQIVNDFQKGDIAEGYSVSREKKESFPLTVTSAQKNPTAFYLCASSITPGTAHSPLHFGNGTRLTVT.

The J gene is TRBJ2-5, the V gene TRBV29-1, with 9 bases that match TRBD1. After removal of 7 bases from V and 1 base from J, the junction contained 4 bases not matched to a gene. Germline lookup yields CDR1 SQVTM and CDR2 ANQGSEA. The CDR3 loop spans 13 amino acids. The CDR3 DNA sequence: TGCAGCGGCAGACAGGGGGTCCAAGAGACCCAGTACTTC. Encoded protein: CSGRQGVQETQYF.

The chain carries TRBV28 and TRBJ2-7; D may be TRBD2 (5 bases). The CDR3 runs 13 residues. The germline V gene has CDR1 MDHEN and CDR2 SYDVKM. V lost 3 bases to trimming and J lost 2 bases, with 8 bases between them. The CDR3 spells CASSFEGTYEQYF. The DNA for the CDR3 is TGTGCCAGCAGTTTTGAGGGCACCTACGAGCAGTACTTC.

The chain combines TRBV15 with TRBJ2-3; tentative D call: TRBD1 (6 bases). Germline V lookup: CDR1 LNHNV, CDR2 YYDKDF (reference sequence). The CDR3 loop spans 15 amino acids. Trimming stripped 2 bases from V and 1 base from J, with 10 bases between. The CDR3 loop reads CATSRKAGGTDTQYF. As DNA, the CDR3 is TGTGCCACCAGCAGAAAGGCAGGGGGCACAGATACGCAGTATTTT.

This clone came up a few times. The CDR3 nucleotides read TGTGCCAGCGGGTCCAATGTCAAGGGGGTGAACACTGAAGCTTTCTTT. This encodes CASGSNVKGVNTEAFF. The gene calls are TRBV7-9 and TRBJ1-1; possible D gene TRBD1, 6 bases. Trimming shortened V by 8 bases and J by 0 bases, and 19 bases separated the two germline ends. In germline, CDR1 is SEHNR, CDR2 FQNEAQ (reference sequence). CDR3 size: 16 residues. Looking up the rest from reference TRBV7-9 and TRBJ1-1 gives the full variable domain: DTGVSQNPRHKITKRGQNVTFRCDPISEHNRLYWYRQTLGQGPEFLTYFQNEAQLEKSRLLSDRFSAERPKGSFSTLEIQRTEQGDSAMYLCASGSNVKGVNTEAFFGQGTRLTVV.

The CDR3: CAIRTTGDNSPLHF. The CDR3 DNA is TGTGCCATCAGGACGACAGGGGACAATTCACCCCTCCACTTT. The V call is TRBV10-3, the J call TRBJ1-6; 8 bases are a match to TRBD1. The CDR3 is made up of 14 amino acids. The junction had 5 bases not matched to a gene; V was cut back by 6 bases and J by 7 bases. Germline loops: CDR1 ENHRY, CDR2 SYGVKD.

CDR3 nucleotides: TGTGCCAGCAGCTCAAGGTGGACAGGGGATTCACCCCTCCACTTT. Protein: CASSSRWTGDSPLHF. This rearrangement joins TRBV11-2 to TRBJ1-6; 9 nucleotides agree with TRBD1. The CDR3 sequence is 15 residues long. The J segment lost 8 bases and the V segment lost 4 bases, leaving 6 bases of the junction unmatched. The germline V gene has CDR1 SGHAT and CDR2 FQNNGV.

The chain has TRBV5-5 and TRBJ1-2; TRBD1 aligns across 10 bases. This CDR3 region has 17 residues. Germline V gene sequence: CDR1 SGHKS, CDR2 YYEKEE (reference sequence). Trimming removed 4 bases from V and 6 bases from J; junction bases left unmatched: 15. CDR3 coding DNA: TGTGCCAGCAGCGGGTGGACAGGGGGTGTTTTCGGGAATGGCTACACCTTC. It yields the protein CASSGWTGGVFGNGYTF.